The 15 T cell receptor beta chains listed next were all sequenced from one sample in a study of blood T cell repertoires in COVID-19. The assay was immunoSEQ multiplex PCR, and TCRdb's table has in-frame clones only and misses some. The table lists roughly 78,000 clones, approximately 89% of them singletons. The sequenced sample consisted of peripheral blood. All receptors derive from a woman aged 55-75 years with acute or convalescent COVID-19.

V and J are TRBV28 and TRBJ2-7, with D tentatively TRBD2 (6 bases). This CDR3 comprises 15 residues. Trimming cost V 7 bases and J 2 bases, with 18 bases left between them. Germline CDR1 MDHEN, CDR2 SYDVKM. The CDR3 coding sequence is TGTGCCAGCACTATAGGGACTGGGGGACCCTACGAGCAGTACTTC. Residues: CASTIGTGGPYEQYF.

The chain joins TRBV7-9 to TRBJ1-4; no reliable D call. The germline CDR1 and CDR2 sequences are SEHNR and FQNEAQ (reference sequence). This CDR3 region has 13 residues. The V end lost 6 bases, the J end lost 3 bases, and 8 bases lay between the germline ends. The CDR3, as DNA: TGTGCCAGCAGTCCACCGGCTAATGAAAAACTGTTTTTT. This codes for CASSPPANEKLFF.

The chain links TRBV5-4 to TRBJ1-1; 8 bases fit TRBD1. The trim removed 4 bases at V and 4 bases at J, leaving 9 bases unmatched. The germline CDR1 and CDR2 sequences are SGHNT and YYREEE (reference sequence). CDR3 size: 15 residues. The CDR3 DNA reads as TGTGCCAGCAGCCCCCTAGACAGGGGTGGCACTGAAGCTTTCTTT. Protein sequence: CASSPLDRGGTEAFF.

This clone has a single count. The chain combines TRBV28 with TRBJ1-5, with 9 bases matching TRBD1. J was trimmed by 5 bases and V by 5 bases; bases with no gene match: 13. Germline V gene data show CDR1 as MDHEN and CDR2 as SYDVKM. This CDR3 comprises 17 residues. CDR3 DNA: TGTGCCAGCAGTCCCCGACAGGGGGTCTATTACGATCAGCCCCAGCATTTT. As protein: CASSPRQGVYYDQPQHF.

The CDR3 nucleotides read TGTGCCAGCAGCTTATCGACTAGAGGTGAGCAGTTCTTC. Translated: CASSLSTRGEQFF. V gene TRBV7-3 combines with J gene TRBJ2-1; weak D call: TRBD2 (6 bases). Trimming took off 2 bases at V and 9 bases at J, with 11 bases between the two ends. The CDR3 covers 13 residues. The germline CDR1 and CDR2 sequences are SGHTA and FQGTGA.

CDR3 sequence: CASSTLSSGGMGEQYF. Written as DNA, the CDR3 is TGTGCCAGCAGTACCCTTTCTAGCGGGGGGATGGGAGAGCAGTACTTC. The chain links TRBV6-6 to TRBJ2-7; 11 positions agree with TRBD2. The junction had 13 bases not matched to a gene; V was cut back by 5 bases and J by 7 bases. CDR3 length equals 16 residues. Per the germline V gene, CDR1 is MNHNY and CDR2 is SVGAGI (reference sequence).

There are a few counts of this clone. The chain links TRBV19 to TRBJ2-2; 9 nucleotides line up with TRBD1. Looked up from germline, CDR1 is LNHDA and CDR2 is SQIVND (reference sequence). The junction had 13 bases not matched to a gene; V was cut back by 5 bases and J by 3 bases. CDR3 size: 18 residues. The CDR3 reads CASSPGTGKRRDTGELFF. As DNA, the CDR3 is TGTGCCAGTAGTCCCGGGACAGGGAAACGGAGGGACACCGGGGAGCTGTTTTTT.

The chain uses TRBV4-2 and TRBJ2-1; 10 bases fit TRBD2. V gave up 0 bases and J gave up 4 bases; unmatched junction bases: 0. CDR1 is LGHNA and CDR2 is YNFKEQ in the germline V gene. The CDR3 totals 15 residues. This CDR3 reads CASSQELAGYNEQFF. In DNA form, the CDR3 reads TGTGCCAGCAGCCAAGAACTAGCGGGGTACAATGAGCAGTTCTTC.

The chain carries TRBV18 and TRBJ1-2, with 8 bases lining up with TRBD1. V shed 3 bases, J shed 4 bases, and the junction held 19 bases outside the gene matches. Germline V lookup: CDR1 KGHSH, CDR2 LQKENI. This CDR3 spans 19 amino acids. CDR3 loop: CASSPRSAVGTGFVYGYTF. CDR3 in DNA: TGTGCCAGCTCACCGAGGAGCGCTGTCGGGACAGGTTTCGTCTATGGCTACACCTTC.

This chain links TRBV27 with TRBJ1-5; 7 bases map to TRBD1. The ends lost 3 bases at V and 5 bases at J; junction bases unmatched: 7. Germline-derived CDR1 and CDR2 are MNHEY and SMNVEV (reference sequence). CDR3 length: 15 residues. In DNA, the CDR3 is TGTGCCAGCAGTTTGCACAGGGGTAAGGATCAGCCCCAGCATTTT. Protein: CASSLHRGKDQPQHF.

The J gene is TRBJ1-2, the V gene TRBV24-1; the D gene is possibly TRBD1 (6 bases). Trimming took off 0 bases at V and 3 bases at J, with 19 bases between the two ends. CDR1 and CDR2 (germline): KGHDR, SFDVKD. The CDR3 totals 18 residues. CDR3 in DNA: TGTGCCACCAGTGATTTGGCCCCCGGGACAATCTATGACTATGGCTACACCTTC. Amino acids: CATSDLAPGTIYDYGYTF.

The chain employs TRBV27 and TRBJ2-7, with 11 bases fitting TRBD1. The V gene's germline CDR1 is MNHEY and CDR2 SMNVEV (reference sequence). The ends lost 7 bases at V and 1 base at J; junction bases unmatched: 3. The CDR3 is 14 amino acids. The CDR3 loop is CASTGTGGSYEQYF. As DNA, the CDR3 is TGTGCCAGCACCGGGACAGGGGGGTCCTACGAGCAGTACTTC.

The chain couples TRBV25-1 to TRBJ2-2; possible D gene TRBD2, 5 bases. The CDR3 length is 15 residues. Trimming left V 3 bases short and J 4 bases short, with 12 bases between. Per the germline V gene, CDR1 is MGHDK and CDR2 is SYGVNS. CDR3: CASSDPGRSTGELFF. The CDR3 DNA sequence: TGTGCCAGCAGTGATCCGGGAAGGAGCACCGGGGAGCTGTTTTTT.

This CDR3 reads CASSLGPVGTANEKLFF. The CDR3 region has the DNA TGCGCCAGCAGCTTGGGGCCCGTGGGTACAGCTAATGAAAAACTGTTTTTT. The genes are TRBV5-1 and TRBJ1-4, with unresolved D. The CDR3 runs 17 residues. V lost 0 bases to trimming and J lost 3 bases, with 15 bases between them. CDR1 is SGHRS, CDR2 YFSETQ, per germline.

V and J are TRBV19 and TRBJ2-1; TRBD2 matches at 14 bases. Trimming took 5 bases from V and 0 from J; bases not matched to a gene: 9. The CDR3 has 19 residues. Germline loops: CDR1 LNHDA, CDR2 SQIVND (reference sequence). CDR3 region: CASSLTGLAGVGSYNEQFF. The CDR3 region has the DNA TGTGCCAGTAGTCTAACGGGACTAGCGGGAGTCGGCTCCTACAATGAGCAGTTCTTC.